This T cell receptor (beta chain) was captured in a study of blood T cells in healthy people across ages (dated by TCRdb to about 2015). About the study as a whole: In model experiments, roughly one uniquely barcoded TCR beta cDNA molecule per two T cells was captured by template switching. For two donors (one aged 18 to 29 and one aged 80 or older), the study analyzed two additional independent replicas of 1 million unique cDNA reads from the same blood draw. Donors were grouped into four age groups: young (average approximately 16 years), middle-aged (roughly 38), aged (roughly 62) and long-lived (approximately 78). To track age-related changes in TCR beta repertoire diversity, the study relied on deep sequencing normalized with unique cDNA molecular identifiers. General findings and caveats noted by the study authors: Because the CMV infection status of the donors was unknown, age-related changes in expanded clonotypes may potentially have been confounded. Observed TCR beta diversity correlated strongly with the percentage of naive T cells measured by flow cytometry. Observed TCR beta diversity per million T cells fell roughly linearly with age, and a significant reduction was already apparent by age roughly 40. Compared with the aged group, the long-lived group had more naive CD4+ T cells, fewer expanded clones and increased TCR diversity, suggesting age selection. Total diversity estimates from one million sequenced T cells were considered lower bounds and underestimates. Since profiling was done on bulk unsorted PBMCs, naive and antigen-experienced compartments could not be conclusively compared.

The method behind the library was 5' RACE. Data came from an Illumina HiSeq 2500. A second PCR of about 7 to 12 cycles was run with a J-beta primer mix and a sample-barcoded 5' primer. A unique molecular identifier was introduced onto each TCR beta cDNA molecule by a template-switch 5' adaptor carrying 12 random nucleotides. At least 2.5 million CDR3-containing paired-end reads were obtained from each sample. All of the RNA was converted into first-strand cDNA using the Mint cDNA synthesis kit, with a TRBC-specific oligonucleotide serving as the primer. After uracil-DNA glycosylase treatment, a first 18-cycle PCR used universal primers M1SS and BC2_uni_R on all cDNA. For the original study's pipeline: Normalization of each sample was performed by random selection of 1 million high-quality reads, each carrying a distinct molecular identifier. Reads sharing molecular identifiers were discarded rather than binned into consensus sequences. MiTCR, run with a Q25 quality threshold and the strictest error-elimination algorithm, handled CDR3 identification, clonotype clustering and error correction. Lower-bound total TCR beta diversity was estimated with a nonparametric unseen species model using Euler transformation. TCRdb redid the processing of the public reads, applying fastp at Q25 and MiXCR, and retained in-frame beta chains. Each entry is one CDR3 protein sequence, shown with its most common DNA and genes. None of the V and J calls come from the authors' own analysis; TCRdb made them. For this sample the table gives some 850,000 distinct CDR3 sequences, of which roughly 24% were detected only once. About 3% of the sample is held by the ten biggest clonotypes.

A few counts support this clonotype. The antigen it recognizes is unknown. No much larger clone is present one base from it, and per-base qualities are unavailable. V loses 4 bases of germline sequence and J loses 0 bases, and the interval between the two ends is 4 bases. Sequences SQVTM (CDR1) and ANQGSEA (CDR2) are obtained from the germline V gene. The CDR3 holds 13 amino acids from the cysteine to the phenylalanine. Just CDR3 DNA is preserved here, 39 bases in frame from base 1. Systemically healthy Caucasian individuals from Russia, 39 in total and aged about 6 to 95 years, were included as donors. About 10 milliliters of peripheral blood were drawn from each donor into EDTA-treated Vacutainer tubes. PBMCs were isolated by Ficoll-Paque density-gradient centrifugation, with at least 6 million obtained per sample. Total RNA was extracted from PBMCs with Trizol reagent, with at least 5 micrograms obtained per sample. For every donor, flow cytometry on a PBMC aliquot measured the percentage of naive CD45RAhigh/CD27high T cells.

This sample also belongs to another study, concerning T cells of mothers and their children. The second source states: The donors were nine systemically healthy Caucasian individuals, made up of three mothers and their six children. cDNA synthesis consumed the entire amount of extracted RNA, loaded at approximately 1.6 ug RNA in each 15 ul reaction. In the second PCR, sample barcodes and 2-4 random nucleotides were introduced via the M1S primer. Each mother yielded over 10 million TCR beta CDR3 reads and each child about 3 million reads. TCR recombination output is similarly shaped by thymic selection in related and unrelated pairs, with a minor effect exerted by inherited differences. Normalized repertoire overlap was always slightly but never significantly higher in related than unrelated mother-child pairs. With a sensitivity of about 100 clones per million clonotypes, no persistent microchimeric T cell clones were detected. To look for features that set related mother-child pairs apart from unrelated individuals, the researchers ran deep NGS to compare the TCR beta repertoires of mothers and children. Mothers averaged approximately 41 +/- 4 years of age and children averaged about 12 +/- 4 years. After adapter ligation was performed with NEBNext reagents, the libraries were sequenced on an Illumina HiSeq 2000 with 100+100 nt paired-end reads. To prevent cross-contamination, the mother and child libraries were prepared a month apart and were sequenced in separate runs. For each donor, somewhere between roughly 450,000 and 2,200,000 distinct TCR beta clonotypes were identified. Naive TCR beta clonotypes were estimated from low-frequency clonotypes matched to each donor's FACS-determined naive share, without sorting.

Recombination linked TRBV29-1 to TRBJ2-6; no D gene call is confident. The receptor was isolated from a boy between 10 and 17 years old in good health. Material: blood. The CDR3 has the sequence CSVALSGANVLTF. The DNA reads TGCAGCGTTGCACTCTCTGGGGCCAACGTCCTGACTTTC. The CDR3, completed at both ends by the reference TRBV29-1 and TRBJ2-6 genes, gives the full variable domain SAVISQKPSRDICQRGTSLTIQCQVDSQVTMMFWYRQQPGQSLTLIATANQGSEATYESGFVIDKFPISRPNLTFSTLTVSNMSPEDSSIYLCSVALSGANVLTFGAGSRLTVL.